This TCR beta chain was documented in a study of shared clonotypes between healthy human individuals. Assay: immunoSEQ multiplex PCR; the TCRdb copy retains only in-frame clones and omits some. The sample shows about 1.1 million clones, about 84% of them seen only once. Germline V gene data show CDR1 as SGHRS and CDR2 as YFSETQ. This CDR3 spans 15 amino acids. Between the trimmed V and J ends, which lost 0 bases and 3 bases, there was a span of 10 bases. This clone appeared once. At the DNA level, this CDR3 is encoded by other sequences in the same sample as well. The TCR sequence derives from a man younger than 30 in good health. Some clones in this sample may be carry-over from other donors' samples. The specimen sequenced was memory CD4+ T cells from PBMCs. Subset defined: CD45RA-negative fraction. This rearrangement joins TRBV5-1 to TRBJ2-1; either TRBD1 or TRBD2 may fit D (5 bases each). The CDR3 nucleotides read TGCGCCAGCAGCTTGGAAGGGGCGGGCTACAATGAGCAGTTCTTC. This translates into CASSLEGAGYNEQFF.